These T cell receptor beta chains were read from a single sample in a study of early T cells in non-severe SARS-CoV-2 infection. TCRdb re-called the 5' RACE reads with MiXCR, one entry per CDR3 protein. Among about 48,000 distinct CDR3 sequences listed, about 5.6% were seen once. Sequenced input: whole blood. The receptor source for this set is an adult who was a healthcare worker with PCR-confirmed SARS-CoV-2 infection or an uninfected control (not recorded which). CDR3s include the opening cysteine and the closing phenylalanine or tryptophan.

j_call | v_call | cdr3_aa
TRBJ2-3 | TRBV7-8 | CASSLGREGSWQYF
TRBJ1-5 | TRBV7-9 | CASSTDLSNQPQHF
TRBJ2-3 | TRBV10-3 | CAISNPDTQYF
TRBJ2-1 | TRBV7-8 | CASSFDRASYNEQFF
TRBJ1-2 | TRBV5-1 | CASSFGTRGTNYGYTF
TRBJ2-1 | TRBV11-2 | CASSLGLAGYDEQFF
TRBJ2-7 | TRBV4-2 | CASSPQRAGGGEQYF
TRBJ2-7 | TRBV7-6 | CASSEQGVRPYEQYF
TRBJ2-7 | TRBV2 | CASSEDRAKEQYF
TRBJ1-3 | TRBV5-4 | CASSLEGASPGNTIYF
TRBJ2-7 | TRBV7-8 | CASSLSPLSSYEQYF
TRBJ1-1 | TRBV7-2 | CASQPGLGVGAFF
TRBJ1-1 | TRBV6-5 | CASSYGEGTEAFF
TRBJ1-4 | TRBV7-9 | CASSLGGATKNEKLFF
TRBJ1-1 | TRBV6-6 | CASSLGTEAFF
TRBJ1-1 | TRBV12-3/TRBV12-4 | CASSFRREMNTEAFF
TRBJ2-7 | TRBV7-8 | CASSRASRGYEQYF
TRBJ2-3 | TRBV7-8 | CASSRTSLTDTQYF
TRBJ2-7 | TRBV18 | CASSRDRVIYEQYF
TRBJ2-1 | TRBV5-4 | CASSLRTSGPSSYNEQFF
TRBJ1-5 | TRBV19 | CASSIIGGSNQPQHF
TRBJ2-3 | TRBV12-3/TRBV12-4 | CASSLGDTDTQYF
TRBJ2-1 | TRBV18 | CASSPSAYNEQFF
TRBJ1-3 | TRBV12-5 | CASGLDQLYSGNTIYF
TRBJ2-7 | TRBV7-9 | CASSSSAGEVLYEQYF
TRBJ2-3 | TRBV24-1 | CATSDHTDTQYF
TRBJ2-1 | TRBV12-3/TRBV12-4 | CASSLGGVGKHEQFF
TRBJ1-2 | TRBV30 | CAWSVSGGISGYTF
TRBJ1-6 | TRBV10-2 | CASSDWAARVGLNSPLHF
TRBJ1-2 | TRBV7-2 | CASSTPTGVYGYTF
TRBJ2-1 | TRBV2 | CASSGTEQFF
TRBJ1-1 | TRBV6-5 | CASSYSGLNTEAFF
TRBJ1-1 | TRBV6-6 | CASSRGQGASSEVFF
TRBJ1-2 | TRBV7-2 | CASSSGGSNYGYTF
TRBJ1-4 | TRBV27 | CASSQGAGEKLFF
TRBJ1-1 | TRBV5-4 | CASSLGGSGAFF